This T cell receptor (beta chain) was sequenced in a study of blood T cell repertoires in COVID-19. Whole-study context: COVID-19 samples collected from the United States, Italy and Spain covered acute and convalescent phases.

Authors' data handling: Amplification with reference gene primers provided the estimates of nucleated cell counts. Using immunoSEQ multiplex PCR, the repertoire was profiled, and TCRdb retains in-frame clones only, with some absent. V and J calls and clone size are given by that table; D and trimming were obtained from the DNA. The repertoire includes a few hundred thousand clones, over 75% of them detected once, and approximately 2% sits in the top ten. Losses at the gene ends were 6 bases for V and 8 bases for J; bases not matched to a gene: 9. There are 14 residues in the CDR3. The germline V gene has CDR1 KGHDR and CDR2 SFDVKD.

The sequencing input was PBMCs or T cells enriched from blood (not recorded which). The rearrangement links TRBV24-1 to TRBJ1-2, with TRBD1 matching over 9 bases. This TCR derives from a woman aged 40 to 50 who had recovered from COVID-19. Here the CDR3 DNA reads TGTGCCACCAGTACAGGGGGCGTCGGTTCCGGCTACACCTTC. This translates into CATSTGGVGSGYTF.